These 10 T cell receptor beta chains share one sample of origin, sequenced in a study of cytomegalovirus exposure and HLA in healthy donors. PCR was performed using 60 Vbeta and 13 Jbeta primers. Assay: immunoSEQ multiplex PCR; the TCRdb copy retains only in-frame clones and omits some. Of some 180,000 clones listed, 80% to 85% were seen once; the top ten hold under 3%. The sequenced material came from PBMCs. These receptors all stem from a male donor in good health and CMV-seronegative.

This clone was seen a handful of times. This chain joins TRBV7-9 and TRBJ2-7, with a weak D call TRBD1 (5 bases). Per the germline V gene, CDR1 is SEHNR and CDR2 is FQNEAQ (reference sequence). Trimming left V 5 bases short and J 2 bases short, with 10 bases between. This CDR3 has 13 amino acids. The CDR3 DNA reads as TGTGCCAGCAGCGCCCGACAGCCCTACGAGCAGTACTTC. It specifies CASSARQPYEQYF.

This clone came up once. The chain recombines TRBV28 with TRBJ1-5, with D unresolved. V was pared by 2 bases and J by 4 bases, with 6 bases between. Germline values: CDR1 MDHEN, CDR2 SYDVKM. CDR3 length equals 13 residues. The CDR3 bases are TGTGCCAGCAGTTTAATCGGGAATCAGCCCCAGCATTTT. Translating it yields CASSLIGNQPQHF.

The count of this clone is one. The CDR3 nucleotides are TGTGCCAGCAGCGTGGGCAGCTACAATGAGCAGTTCTTC. Translated, it gives CASSVGSYNEQFF. The chain uses TRBV9 and TRBJ2-1; D uncertain. Trimming removed 2 bases from V and 3 bases from J, with 6 bases in between. The length of the CDR3 is 13 residues. CDR1 is SGDLS and CDR2 is YYNGEE in the germline V gene.

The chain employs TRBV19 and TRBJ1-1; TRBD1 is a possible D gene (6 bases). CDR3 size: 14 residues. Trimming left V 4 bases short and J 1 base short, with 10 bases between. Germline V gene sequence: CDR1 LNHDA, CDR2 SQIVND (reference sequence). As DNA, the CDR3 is TGTGCCAGTAGTAGGTGGGGGCGGAACACTGAAGCTTTCTTT. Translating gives CASSRWGRNTEAFF.

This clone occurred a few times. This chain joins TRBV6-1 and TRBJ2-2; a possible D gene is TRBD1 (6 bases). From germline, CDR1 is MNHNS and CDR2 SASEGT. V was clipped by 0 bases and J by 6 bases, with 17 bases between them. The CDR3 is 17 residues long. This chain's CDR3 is CASSEAVIGGFAGELFF. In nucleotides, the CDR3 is TGTGCCAGCAGTGAAGCGGTGATAGGGGGATTTGCCGGGGAGCTGTTTTTT.

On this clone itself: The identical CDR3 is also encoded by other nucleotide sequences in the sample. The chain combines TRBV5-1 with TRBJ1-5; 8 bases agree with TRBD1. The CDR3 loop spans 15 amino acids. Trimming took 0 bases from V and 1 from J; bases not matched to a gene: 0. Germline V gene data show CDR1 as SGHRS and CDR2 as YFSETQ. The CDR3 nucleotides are TGCGCCAGCAGCTTGGACAGGGGGAGCAATCAGCCCCAGCATTTT. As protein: CASSLDRGSNQPQHF.

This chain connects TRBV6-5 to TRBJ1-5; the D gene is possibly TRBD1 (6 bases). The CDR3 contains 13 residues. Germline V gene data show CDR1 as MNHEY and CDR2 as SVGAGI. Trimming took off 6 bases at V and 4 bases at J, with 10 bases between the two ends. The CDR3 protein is CASSRDKNQPQHF. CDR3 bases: TGTGCCAGCAGCCGGGACAAAAATCAGCCCCAGCATTTT.

The CDR3 reads CASSPGDREKLFF. CDR3 bases: TGTGCCAGCAGTCCCGGTGACAGAGAAAAACTGTTTTTT. V and J are TRBV6-1 and TRBJ1-4, with a weak D call TRBD1 (5 bases). The CDR3 has 13 amino acids. CDR1 and CDR2 from the germline V gene are MNHNS and SASEGT. The V end was cut by 5 bases, the J end by 8 bases, with 12 bases between.

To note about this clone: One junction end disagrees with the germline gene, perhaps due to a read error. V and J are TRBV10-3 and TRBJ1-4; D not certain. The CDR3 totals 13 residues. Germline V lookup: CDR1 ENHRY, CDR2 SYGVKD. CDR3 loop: CAISDQTSEKLFF. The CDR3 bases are TGTGCCATCAGTGACCAAACTAGTGAAAAACTGTTTTTT.

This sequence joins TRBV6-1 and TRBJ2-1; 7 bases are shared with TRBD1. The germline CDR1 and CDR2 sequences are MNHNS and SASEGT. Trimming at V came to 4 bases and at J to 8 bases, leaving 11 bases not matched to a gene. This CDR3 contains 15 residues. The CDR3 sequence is CASSVIGQGVDEQFF. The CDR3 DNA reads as TGTGCCAGCAGTGTCATAGGGCAGGGGGTTGATGAGCAGTTCTTC.